The clone carrying this TCR beta chain was recorded a few times. Its matching antigen is unknown. TCR beta CDR3 regions were amplified from RNA transcripts. With the HTBI primer set, the TCR CDR3 went through a first round of RT-PCR. In TCRdb, the multiplex PCR reads were re-called with MiXCR into one record per CDR3 protein. Of 490,000 or so distinct CDR3 sequences detected, roughly 16% appear once; the ten largest clones hold around 32%. This sample was included in a study of T cells in Graves' hyperthyroidism and ophthalmopathy. Whole-study results and caveats: Ophthalmopathy, as predicted by the model, came a median around 6.7 months after the prediction.

Germline-derived CDR1 and CDR2 are SEHNR and FQNEAQ (reference sequence). V gave up 2 bases and J gave up 3 bases, with 17 bases separating them. The CDR3 extends over 16 amino acids. The chain joins TRBV7-9 to TRBJ2-7, with a weak D call TRBD2 (5 bases). The sequence was obtained from a woman aged 25 to 39 with Graves' ophthalmopathy. The sequenced sample consisted of blood. The CDR3: CASSLRVGMAGYEQYF. The CDR3 nucleotides are TGTGCCAGCAGCTTAAGAGTTGGAATGGCGGGCTACGAGCAGTACTTC.